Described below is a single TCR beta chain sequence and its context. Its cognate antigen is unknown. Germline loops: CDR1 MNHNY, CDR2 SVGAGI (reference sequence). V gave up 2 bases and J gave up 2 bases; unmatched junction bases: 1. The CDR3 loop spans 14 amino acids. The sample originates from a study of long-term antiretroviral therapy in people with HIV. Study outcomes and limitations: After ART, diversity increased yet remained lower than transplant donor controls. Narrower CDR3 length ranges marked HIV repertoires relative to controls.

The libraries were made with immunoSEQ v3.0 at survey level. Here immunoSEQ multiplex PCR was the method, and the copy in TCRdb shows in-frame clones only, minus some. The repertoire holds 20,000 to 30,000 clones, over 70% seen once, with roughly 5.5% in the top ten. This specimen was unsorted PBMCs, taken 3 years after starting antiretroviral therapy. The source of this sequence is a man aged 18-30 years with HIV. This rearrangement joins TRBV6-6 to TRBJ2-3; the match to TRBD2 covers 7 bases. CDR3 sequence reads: CASSYSGATDTQYF. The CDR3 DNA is TGTGCCAGCAGTTACAGCGGGGCCACAGATACGCAGTATTTT.